This T cell receptor (beta chain) is from a study of long-term antiretroviral therapy in people with HIV. Samples were assayed with immunoSEQ v3.0 at survey level. This table comes from immunoSEQ multiplex PCR, and its TCRdb copy is limited to in-frame clones, with some not included. The repertoire holds some 28,000 clones, with about 95% as singletons. In the case of this clone: Its antigen is as yet unknown.

V lost 4 bases to trimming and J lost 4 bases, with 12 bases between them. Germline V gene lookup returns CDR1 SGHTS and CDR2 YDEGEE. The CDR3 spans 14 residues. Points from the study as a whole: Controls exceeded HIV repertoires in CDR3 length range. Repertoire composition at all time points was dominated by clones that had expanded before ART.

V and J are TRBV5-8 and TRBJ1-5; D gene uncertain. The source is a young man with HIV. Sequencing used unsorted PBMCs, obtained roughly 6.2 years after starting antiretroviral therapy. The CDR3: CASSHRNLNQPQHF. The CDR3 nucleotides read TGTGCCAGCAGCCATCGAAACTTGAATCAGCCCCAGCATTTT.